Presented here are 27 T cell receptor beta chains from one specimen sequenced in a study of PD-1 blockade in classical Hodgkin lymphoma. Assay: immunoSEQ multiplex PCR; the TCRdb copy retains only in-frame clones and omits some. The table shows over 50,000 clones, with roughly nine tenths occurring only once. Time point here: cycle 4 day 1 (C4D1), after more than five weeks of nivolumab. Brentuximab vedotin exposure varied among the patients, all of whom had relapsed after autologous stem cell transplantation. Source: peripheral blood mononuclear cells (PBMCs), taken before the fourth cycle of nivolumab. Every receptor here comes from a human donor with classical Hodgkin lymphoma.

The V gene is TRBV9, the J gene TRBJ1-3, with 9 bases aligning to TRBD1. The CDR3 is 15 amino acids. CDR1 and CDR2 (germline): SGDLS, YYNGEE. With V trimmed by 10 bases and J by 9 bases, 17 bases remained unmatched. The CDR3, as DNA: TGTGCCTCAGACAGGGGGGTCCTCCAGGGTGGCACCATATATTTT. Protein sequence: CASDRGVLQGGTIYF.

The chain uses TRBV6-6 and TRBJ1-5, with no clear D. The CDR3 is 14 amino acids. The V gene lost 5 bases and the J gene lost 6 bases, with 14 bases spanning the gap. The germline V gene encodes CDR1 MNHNY and CDR2 SVGAGI (reference sequence). In nucleotides, the CDR3 is TGTGCCAGCAGTCCCCGCGTATTAGGTCAGCCCCAGCATTTT. Residues: CASSPRVLGQPQHF.

The rearrangement uses TRBV28 and TRBJ2-6, with D perhaps TRBD2 (6 bases). Germline V gene data show CDR1 as MDHEN and CDR2 as SYDVKM. Trimming pared 7 bases from V and 0 bases from J, leaving 10 bases between. The CDR3 contains 15 residues. CDR3 protein: CASTGGGSGANVLTF. In DNA form, the CDR3 reads TGTGCCAGCACCGGGGGTGGCTCTGGGGCCAACGTCCTGACTTTC.

The chain carries TRBV19 and TRBJ2-2; 9 nucleotides align to TRBD1. Germline CDR1 and CDR2: LNHDA and SQIVND (reference sequence). V shed 7 bases, J shed 5 bases, and the junction held 11 bases outside the gene matches. The CDR3 totals 16 residues. CDR3 protein: CASTLLGQGSTGELFF. The CDR3 coding sequence is TGTGCCAGTACCTTACTGGGACAGGGCAGTACCGGGGAGCTGTTTTTT.

This clone was seen more than once but under ten times. This chain uses TRBV6-4 with TRBJ2-2; D is perhaps TRBD1 or TRBD2 (5 bases each). This CDR3 region has 14 residues. The germline CDR1 and CDR2 sequences are MRHNA and SNTAGT. The V end was cut by 3 bases, the J end by 8 bases, with 13 bases between. The CDR3 loop reads CASSERPGTGELFF. Written as DNA, the CDR3 is TGTGCCAGCAGTGAGCGCCCAGGGACGGGGGAGCTGTTTTTT.

The rearrangement joins TRBV27 to TRBJ1-4; 9 bases line up with TRBD1. After removal of 5 bases from V and 3 bases from J, the junction contained 10 bases not matched to a gene. Germline loops: CDR1 MNHEY, CDR2 SMNVEV (reference sequence). This CDR3 is 17 amino acids long. The CDR3 loop reads CASSLFSGQGSNEKLFF. CDR3 DNA: TGTGCCAGCAGTCTATTTTCGGGACAGGGATCTAATGAAAAACTGTTTTTT.

This clone was found a few times. The chain combines TRBV23-1 with TRBJ1-2, with D maybe TRBD1 (5 bases). TRBV23-1 is reported as an ORF; its role is uncertain. CDR3 size: 12 residues. The V and J ends lost 4 bases and 5 bases respectively, with 8 bases between them. The CDR3 protein is CASSRDRYGYTF. CDR3 nucleotides: TGCGCCAGCAGTCGGGACCGTTATGGCTACACCTTC.

In DNA form, the CDR3 reads TGTGCCAGCAGTTTGTTACAGGGGATGGGTCAGCCCCAGCATTTT. Translation: CASSLLQGMGQPQHF. The chain employs TRBV28 and TRBJ1-5; 7 bases agree with TRBD1. Germline CDR1 reads MDHEN; CDR2 reads SYDVKM. This CDR3 has 15 amino acids. J lost 6 bases, V lost 3 bases, and 8 bases had no gene match.

This chain joins TRBV2 and TRBJ2-5; perhaps TRBD2 as D (6 bases). V lost 5 bases to trimming and J lost 3 bases, with 10 bases between them. This CDR3 is built from 13 residues. CDR1 is SNHLY, CDR2 FYNNEI, per germline. CDR3 DNA: TGTGCCAGCAGTAGGGACTCGAAAGAGACCCAGTACTTC. This sequence encodes CASSRDSKETQYF.

This chain joins TRBV7-3 and TRBJ2-5; D might be TRBD2 (6 bases). The V end was cut by 5 bases, the J end by 5 bases, with 12 bases between. The CDR3 runs 13 residues. The germline V gene encodes CDR1 SGHTA and CDR2 FQGTGA. The CDR3 DNA sequence: TGTGCCAGCAGCCTGGCGGGGTCGGAGACCCAGTACTTC. Translated: CASSLAGSETQYF. Complete variable domain (other parts from reference TRBV7-3 and TRBJ2-5): GAGVSQTPSNKVTEKGKYVELRCDPISGHTALYWYRQSLGQGPEFLIYFQGTGAADDSGLPNDRFFAVRPEGSVSTLKIQRTERGDSAVYLCASSLAGSETQYFGPGTRLLVL.

This chain links TRBV4-2 with TRBJ2-1; D possibly corresponds to TRBD2 (6 bases). The CDR3 extends over 16 amino acids. CDR1 and CDR2 (germline): LGHNA, YNFKEQ. V was pared by 5 bases and J by 4 bases, with 18 bases between. The CDR3 loop reads CASSSGRDSGYNEQFF. CDR3 bases: TGTGCCAGCAGCTCCGGACGGGACTCAGGGTACAATGAGCAGTTCTTC.

The chain joins TRBV6-6 to TRBJ2-1; D unclear. Trimming shortened V by 4 bases and J by 5 bases, and 9 bases separated the two germline ends. CDR3 length equals 13 residues. CDR1 MNHNY and CDR2 SVGAGI come from the germline V gene (reference sequence). The CDR3 DNA reads TGTGCCAGCAGTTCTCCGGTGAACAATGAGCAGTTCTTC. Its protein is CASSSPVNNEQFF.

J is TRBJ2-1 and V is TRBV9, with D possibly being TRBD2 (5 bases). The CDR3 has 18 residues. Germline CDR1 and CDR2: SGDLS and YYNGEE. Between the trimmed V and J ends, which lost 0 bases and 5 bases, there was a span of 21 bases. The CDR3 region has the DNA TGTGCCAGCAGCGTAGCTGGAGGAGACTCCCAGACCGACAATGAGCAGTTCTTC. This gives the protein CASSVAGGDSQTDNEQFF.

The chain recombines TRBV28 with TRBJ1-4, with 7 bases identical to TRBD1. Germline V gene data show CDR1 as MDHEN and CDR2 as SYDVKM. The CDR3 extends over 15 amino acids. The V gene end was trimmed by 3 bases and the J gene end by 4 bases; junction bases not matched to a gene: 5. The CDR3 loop is CASSFIGTVNEKLFF. The CDR3 region has the DNA TGTGCCAGCAGTTTTATAGGGACAGTTAATGAAAAACTGTTTTTT.

This clone was seen just once. The rearrangement links TRBV10-2 to TRBJ1-1; D uncertain. The V and J ends lost 4 bases and 1 base respectively, with 10 bases between them. The CDR3 covers 14 residues. Looked up from germline, CDR1 is WSHSY and CDR2 is SAAADI. CDR3: CASSATLPNTEAFF. CDR3 DNA sequence: TGCGCCAGCAGTGCGACCCTCCCGAACACTGAAGCTTTCTTT.

This clone was found a few times. The rearrangement joins TRBV7-9 to TRBJ1-2; unclear D gene. CDR1 is SEHNR and CDR2 is FQNEAQ in the germline V gene (reference sequence). Trimming cost V 6 bases and J 1 base, with 12 bases left between them. This CDR3 region has 14 residues. The CDR3 region is CASSSSGFNYGYTF. CDR3 nucleotide sequence: TGTGCCAGCAGTTCGTCAGGATTTAACTATGGCTACACCTTC.

V is TRBV30 and J is TRBJ1-3, with 7 positions matching TRBD1. Trimming at V came to 1 base and at J to 2 bases, leaving 11 bases not matched to a gene. Germline V lookup: CDR1 GTSNPN, CDR2 SVGIG (reference sequence). The CDR3 is made up of 17 amino acids. The CDR3: CAWSEGWRGRAGNTIYF. The CDR3 nucleotides are TGTGCCTGGAGTGAAGGATGGAGGGGGCGCGCTGGAAACACCATATATTTT.

The chain uses TRBV28 and TRBJ1-3; TRBD1 might be the D (6 bases). Germline V CDR1 and CDR2: MDHEN, SYDVKM. Trimming left V 7 bases short and J 0 bases short, with 16 bases between. The CDR3 is made up of 16 amino acids. The CDR3 region is CASIPSGQFSGNTIYF. CDR3 DNA sequence: TGTGCCAGCATTCCGAGCGGACAGTTCTCTGGAAACACCATATATTTT.

The V gene is TRBV5-1, the J gene TRBJ1-4; tentative D call: TRBD1 (5 bases). Trimming took 4 bases from V and 8 from J, leaving 15 bases between them. Germline V gene data show CDR1 as SGHRS and CDR2 as YFSETQ. There are 14 residues in the CDR3. CDR3 bases: TGCGCCAGCAGCCAAGACGGGGGTAACGAAAAACTGTTTTTT. Translated: CASSQDGGNEKLFF.

The V call is TRBV5-1, the J call TRBJ2-3; TRBD2 matches at 7 bases. Germline lookup yields CDR1 SGHRS and CDR2 YFSETQ. Germline trimming cut 2 bases from V and 4 bases from J; bases unmatched to any gene: 10. This CDR3 region has 16 residues. DNA of the CDR3: TGCGCCAGCAGCTTTTTATCCGGGAGCGGGGCAGATACGCAGTATTTT. Its translation: CASSFLSGSGADTQYF.

The chain joins TRBV7-6 to TRBJ1-1; TRBD1 aligns across 9 bases. With 5 bases clipped from V and 5 bases from J, the junction kept 3 bases outside the gene matches. CDR1 and CDR2 from the germline V gene are SGHVS and FNYEAQ. The CDR3 covers 13 residues. The CDR3 protein is CASSQTGGTEAFF. For the CDR3, the DNA is TGTGCCAGCAGCCAGACAGGGGGAACTGAAGCTTTCTTT.

The gene calls are TRBV9 and TRBJ1-1; D is perhaps TRBD1 (5 bases). The CDR3 contains 15 residues. The germline gives CDR1 SGDLS, CDR2 YYNGEE. V lost 4 bases to trimming and J lost 0 bases, with 13 bases between them. The CDR3 region has the DNA TGTGCCAGCAGCACCCAGGACATTTTGAACACTGAAGCTTTCTTT. Translated, it gives CASSTQDILNTEAFF.

V gene TRBV27 combines with J gene TRBJ2-4, with 8 bases lining up with TRBD1. Germline CDR1 MNHEY, CDR2 SMNVEV (reference sequence). J lost 5 bases, V lost 3 bases, and 6 bases had no gene match. The CDR3 is made up of 15 amino acids. The CDR3 loop is CASSFRGQGQNIQYF. The DNA of the CDR3 is TGTGCCAGCAGTTTCCGAGGACAGGGCCAAAACATTCAGTACTTC.

The chain joins TRBV11-2 to TRBJ2-7, with D uncertain. CDR3 length equals 14 residues. The V gene lost 5 bases and the J gene lost 1 base, with 12 bases spanning the gap. In germline, CDR1 is SGHAT, CDR2 FQNNGV. The CDR3 here is CASSTGPISYEQYF. The DNA for the CDR3 is TGTGCCAGCAGCACCGGGCCGATATCCTACGAGCAGTACTTC.

The chain is built from TRBV5-1 and TRBJ1-4; D is unclear. The CDR3 extends over 15 amino acids. Germline V gives CDR1 SGHRS, CDR2 YFSETQ. The V end was cut by 3 bases, the J end by 6 bases, with 15 bases between. The CDR3 DNA follows: TGCGCCAGCAGCTCTGGGAGGTCGGCCCATGAAAAACTGTTTTTT. It codes for CASSSGRSAHEKLFF.

The gene calls are TRBV5-1 and TRBJ2-5, with unresolved D. Per the germline V gene, CDR1 is SGHRS and CDR2 is YFSETQ. V was trimmed by 0 bases and J by 2 bases, leaving 11 bases between them. The CDR3 is 15 amino acids. The DNA of the CDR3 is TGCGCCAGCAGCTTGGGACCCACCTTACAAGAGACCCAGTACTTC. Amino acid sequence: CASSLGPTLQETQYF.

This chain joins TRBV27 and TRBJ1-4; D is undetermined. Germline V gene sequence: CDR1 MNHEY, CDR2 SMNVEV (reference sequence). This CDR3 is 13 amino acids long. V lost 2 bases and J lost 7, with 8 bases in between. CDR3 DNA: TGTGCCAGCAGTTTAGTCCCTGGTGAAAAACTGTTTTTT. It codes for CASSLVPGEKLFF.